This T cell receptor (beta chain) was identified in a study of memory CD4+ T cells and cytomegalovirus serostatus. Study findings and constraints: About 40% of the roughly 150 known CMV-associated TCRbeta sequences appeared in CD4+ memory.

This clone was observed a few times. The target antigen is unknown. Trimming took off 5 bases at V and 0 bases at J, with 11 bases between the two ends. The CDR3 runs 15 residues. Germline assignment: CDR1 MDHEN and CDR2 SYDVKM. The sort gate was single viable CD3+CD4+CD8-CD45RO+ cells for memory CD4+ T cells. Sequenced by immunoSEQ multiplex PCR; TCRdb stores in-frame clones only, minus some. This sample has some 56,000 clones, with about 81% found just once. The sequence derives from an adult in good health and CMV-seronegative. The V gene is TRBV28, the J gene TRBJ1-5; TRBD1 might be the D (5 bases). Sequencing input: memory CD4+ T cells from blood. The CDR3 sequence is CASSTGEHSNQPQHF. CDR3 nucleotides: TGTGCCAGCAGTACAGGTGAACATAGCAATCAGCCCCAGCATTTT.